The source of this T cell receptor beta chain is a study of cytomegalovirus exposure and HLA in healthy donors. Study-wide points: DRB1 showed the most TCR associations and HLA-C the fewest in a later analysis, as rates varied by HLA locus. The classifier reportedly diagnosed cytomegalovirus status with high sensitivity and specificity.

In regard to this clone: Its antigen is unidentified.

The PCR ran on 60 Vbeta and 13 Jbeta primers. Repertoires were generated with immunoSEQ multiplex PCR, while TCRdb's copy carries only in-frame clones and drops some. Among over 65,000 clones, approximately 77% were seen once, and the ten largest hold about 8%. This CDR3 comprises 14 residues. Unmatched junction bases numbered 6, after V lost 5 bases and J lost 5 bases. The V gene's germline CDR1 is SGHRS and CDR2 YFSETQ. Sequenced sample: PBMCs. The chain joins TRBV5-1 to TRBJ1-2; 10 bases line up with TRBD1. The TCR sequence derives from a woman aged 25 to 45 in good health and CMV-seropositive. The chain's CDR3 is CASRIGQGDYGYTF. The CDR3 region has the DNA TGCGCCAGCAGAATTGGACAGGGGGATTATGGCTACACCTTC.